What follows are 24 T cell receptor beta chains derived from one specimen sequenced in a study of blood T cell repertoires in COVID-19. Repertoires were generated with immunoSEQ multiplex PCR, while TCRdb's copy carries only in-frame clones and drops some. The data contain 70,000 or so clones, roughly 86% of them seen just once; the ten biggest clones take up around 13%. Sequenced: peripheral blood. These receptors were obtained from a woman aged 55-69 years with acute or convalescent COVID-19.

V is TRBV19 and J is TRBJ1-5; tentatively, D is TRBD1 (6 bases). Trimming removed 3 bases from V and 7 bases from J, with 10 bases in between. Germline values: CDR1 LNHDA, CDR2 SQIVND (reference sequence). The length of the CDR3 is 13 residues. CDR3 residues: CASSIQGHQPQHF. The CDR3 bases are TGTGCCAGTAGTATCCAGGGGCACCAGCCCCAGCATTTT.

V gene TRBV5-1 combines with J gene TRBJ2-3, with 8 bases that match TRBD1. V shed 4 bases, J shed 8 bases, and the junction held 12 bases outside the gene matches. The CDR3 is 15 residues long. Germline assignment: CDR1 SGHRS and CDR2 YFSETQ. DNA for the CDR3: TGCGCCAGCAGCGGAGGACAGGGAGAATTACTTACGCAGTATTTT. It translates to CASSGGQGELLTQYF.

Here the CDR3 reads CASSDSTGGTGELFF. In DNA form, the CDR3 reads TGTGCCAGCAGTGACTCGACGGGGGGCACCGGGGAGCTGTTTTTT. This chain links TRBV6-4 with TRBJ2-2; 7 bases fit TRBD2. Germline CDR1 and CDR2: MRHNA and SNTAGT. This CDR3 comprises 15 residues. With V trimmed by 0 bases and J by 4 bases, 2 bases remained unmatched.

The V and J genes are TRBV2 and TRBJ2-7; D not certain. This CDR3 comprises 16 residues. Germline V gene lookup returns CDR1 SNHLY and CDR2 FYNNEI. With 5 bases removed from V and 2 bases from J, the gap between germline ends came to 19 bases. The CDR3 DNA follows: TGTGCCAGCAGTCTGGTCCTACCCCACGACACCTACGAGCAGTACTTC. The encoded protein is CASSLVLPHDTYEQYF.

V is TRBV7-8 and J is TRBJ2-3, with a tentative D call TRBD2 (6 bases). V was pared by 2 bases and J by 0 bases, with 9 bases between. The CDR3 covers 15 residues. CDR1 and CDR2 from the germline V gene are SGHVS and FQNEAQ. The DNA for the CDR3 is TGTGCCAGCAGCTTATACGCGGGGAGCACAGATACGCAGTATTTT. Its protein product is CASSLYAGSTDTQYF.

This CDR3 is CASSPGRGNTEAFF. CDR3 sequence (DNA): TGCGCCAGCTCCCCTGGGAGGGGCAACACTGAAGCTTTCTTT. V gene TRBV5-1 combines with J gene TRBJ1-1; D may be TRBD1 (5 bases). Trimming took 7 bases from V and 2 from J, leaving 15 bases between them. The CDR3 consists of 14 residues. The germline V gene has CDR1 SGHRS and CDR2 YFSETQ.

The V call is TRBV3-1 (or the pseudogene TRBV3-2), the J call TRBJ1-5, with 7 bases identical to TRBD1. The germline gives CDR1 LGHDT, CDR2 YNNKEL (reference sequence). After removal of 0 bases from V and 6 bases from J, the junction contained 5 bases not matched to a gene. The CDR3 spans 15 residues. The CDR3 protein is CASSQDLAGGQPQHF. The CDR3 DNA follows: TGTGCCAGCAGCCAAGATTTGGCAGGGGGTCAGCCCCAGCATTTT.

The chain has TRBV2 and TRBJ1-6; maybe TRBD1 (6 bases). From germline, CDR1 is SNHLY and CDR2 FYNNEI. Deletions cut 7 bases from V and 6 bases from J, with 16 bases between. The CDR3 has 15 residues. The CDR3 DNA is TGTGCCAGCACTGGCACGGGACAAATTAATTCACCCCTCCACTTT. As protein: CASTGTGQINSPLHF.

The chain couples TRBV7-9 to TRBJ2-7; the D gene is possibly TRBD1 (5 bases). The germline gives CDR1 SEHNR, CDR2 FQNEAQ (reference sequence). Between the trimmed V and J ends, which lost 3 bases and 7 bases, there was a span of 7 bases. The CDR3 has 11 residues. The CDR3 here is CASSFNREQYF. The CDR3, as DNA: TGTGCCAGCAGCTTCAACAGGGAGCAGTACTTC. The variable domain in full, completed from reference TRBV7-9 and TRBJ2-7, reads DTGVSQNPRHKITKRGQNVTFRCDPISEHNRLYWYRQTLGQGPEFLTYFQNEAQLEKSRLLSDRFSAERPKGSFSTLEIQRTEQGDSAMYLCASSFNREQYFGPGTRLTVT.

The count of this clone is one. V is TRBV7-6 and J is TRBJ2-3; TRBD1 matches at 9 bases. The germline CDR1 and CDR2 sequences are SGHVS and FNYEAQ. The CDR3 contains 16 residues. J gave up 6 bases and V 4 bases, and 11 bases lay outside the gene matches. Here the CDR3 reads CASSSQPGTGRDTQYF. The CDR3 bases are TGTGCCAGCAGCTCGCAACCCGGGACAGGGAGGGATACGCAGTATTTT. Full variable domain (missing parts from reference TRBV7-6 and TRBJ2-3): GAGVSQSPRYKVTKRGQDVALRCDPISGHVSLYWYRQALGQGPEFLTYFNYEAQQDKSGLPNDRFSAERPEGSISTLTIQRTEQRDSAMYRCASSSQPGTGRDTQYFGPGTRLTVL.

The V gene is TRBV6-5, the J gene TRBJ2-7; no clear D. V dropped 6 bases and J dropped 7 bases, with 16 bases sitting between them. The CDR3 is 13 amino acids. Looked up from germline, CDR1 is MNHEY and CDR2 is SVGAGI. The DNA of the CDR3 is TGTGCCAGCAGGGCCGCGGCGAAGCCTGAGCAGTACTTC. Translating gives CASRAAAKPEQYF.

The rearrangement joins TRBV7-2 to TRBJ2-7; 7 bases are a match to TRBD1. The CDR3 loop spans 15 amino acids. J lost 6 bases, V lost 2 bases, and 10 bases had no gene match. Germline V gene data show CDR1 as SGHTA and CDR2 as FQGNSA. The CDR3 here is CASSLLATGPGEQYF. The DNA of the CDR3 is TGTGCCAGCAGCTTACTCGCGACAGGGCCGGGCGAGCAGTACTTC.

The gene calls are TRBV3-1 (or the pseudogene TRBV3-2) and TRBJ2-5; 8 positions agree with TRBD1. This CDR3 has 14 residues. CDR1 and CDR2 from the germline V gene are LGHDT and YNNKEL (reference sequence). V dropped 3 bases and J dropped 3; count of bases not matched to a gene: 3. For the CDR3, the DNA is TGTGCCAGCAGCCAGGCGGACAGGGAAGAGACCCAGTACTTC. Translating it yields CASSQADREETQYF.

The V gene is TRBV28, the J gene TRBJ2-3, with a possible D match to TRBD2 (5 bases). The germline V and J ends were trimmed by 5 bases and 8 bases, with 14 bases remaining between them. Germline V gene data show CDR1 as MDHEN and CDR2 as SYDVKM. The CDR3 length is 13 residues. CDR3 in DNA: TGTGCCAGCAGTCGTACACGGGCGGGTACGCAGTATTTT. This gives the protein CASSRTRAGTQYF. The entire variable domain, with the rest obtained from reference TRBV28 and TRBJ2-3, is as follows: DVKVTQSSRYLVKRTGEKVFLECVQDMDHENMFWYRQDPGLGLRLIYFSYDVKMKEKGDIPEGYSVSREKKERFSLILESASTNQTSMYLCASSRTRAGTQYFGPGTRLTVL.

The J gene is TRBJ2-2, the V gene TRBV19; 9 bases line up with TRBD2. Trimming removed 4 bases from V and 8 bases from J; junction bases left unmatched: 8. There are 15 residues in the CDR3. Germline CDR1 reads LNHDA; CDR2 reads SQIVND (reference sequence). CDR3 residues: CASSSGGAAFGELFF. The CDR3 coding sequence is TGTGCCAGTAGTAGCGGGGGGGCAGCTTTTGGGGAGCTGTTTTTT. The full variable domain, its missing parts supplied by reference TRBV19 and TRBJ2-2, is DGGITQSPKYLFRKEGQNVTLSCEQNLNHDAMYWYRQDPGQGLRLIYYSQIVNDFQKGDIAEGYSVSREKKESFPLTVTSAQKNPTAFYLCASSSGGAAFGELFFGEGSRLTVL.

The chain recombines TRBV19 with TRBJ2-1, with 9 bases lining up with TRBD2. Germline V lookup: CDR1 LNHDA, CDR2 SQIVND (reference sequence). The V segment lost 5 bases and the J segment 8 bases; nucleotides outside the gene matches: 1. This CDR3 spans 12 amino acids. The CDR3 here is CASSWTSDEQFF. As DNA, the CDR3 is TGTGCCAGTAGTTGGACTAGCGATGAGCAGTTCTTC. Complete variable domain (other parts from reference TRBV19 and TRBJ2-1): DGGITQSPKYLFRKEGQNVTLSCEQNLNHDAMYWYRQDPGQGLRLIYYSQIVNDFQKGDIAEGYSVSREKKESFPLTVTSAQKNPTAFYLCASSWTSDEQFFGPGTRLTVL.

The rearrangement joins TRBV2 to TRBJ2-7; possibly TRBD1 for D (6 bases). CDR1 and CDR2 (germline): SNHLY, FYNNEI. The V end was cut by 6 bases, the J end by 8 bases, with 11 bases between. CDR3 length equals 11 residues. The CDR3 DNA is TGTGCCAGCAGCCCTACAGGGAAGCAGTACTTC. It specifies CASSPTGKQYF. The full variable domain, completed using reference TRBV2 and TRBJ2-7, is EPEVTQTPSHQVTQMGQEVILRCVPISNHLYFYWYRQILGQKVEFLVSFYNNEISEKSEIFDDQFSVERPDGSNFTLKIRSTKLEDSAMYFCASSPTGKQYFGPGTRLTVT.

CDR3 nucleotides: TGTGCCAGCAGCTTCTCTAGCGGGTACACCGGGGAGCTGTTTTTT. Translation gives CASSFSSGYTGELFF. This chain joins TRBV7-9 and TRBJ2-2; 8 bases are shared with TRBD2. The V gene end was trimmed by 3 bases and the J gene end by 3 bases; junction bases not matched to a gene: 3. The CDR3 is 15 amino acids. Germline CDR1 reads SEHNR; CDR2 reads FQNEAQ (reference sequence).

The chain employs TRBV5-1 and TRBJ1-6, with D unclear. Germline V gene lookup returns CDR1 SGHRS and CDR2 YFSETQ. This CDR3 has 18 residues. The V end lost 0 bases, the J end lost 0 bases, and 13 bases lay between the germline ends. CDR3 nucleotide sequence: TGCGCCAGCAGCTTGGTTGGAGCCCAGAGCTCCTATAATTCACCCCTCCACTTT. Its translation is CASSLVGAQSSYNSPLHF.

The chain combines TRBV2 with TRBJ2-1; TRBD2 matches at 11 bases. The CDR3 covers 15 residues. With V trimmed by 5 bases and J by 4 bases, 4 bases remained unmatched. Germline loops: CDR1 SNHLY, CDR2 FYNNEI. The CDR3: CASSLTSGTYNEQFF. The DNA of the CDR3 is TGTGCCAGCAGTTTGACTAGCGGGACTTACAATGAGCAGTTCTTC.

CDR3 coding DNA: TGTGCCAGCAGTGAAGCGGGCCGGTACGGCTACACCTTC. Its protein product is CASSEAGRYGYTF. The J gene is TRBJ1-2, the V gene TRBV2; no firm D call. CDR3 length: 13 residues. Germline loops: CDR1 SNHLY, CDR2 FYNNEI. V shed 0 bases and J shed 8 bases, with 10 bases lying between them.

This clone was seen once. CDR3 residues: CASSELRVETQYF. CDR3 nucleotide sequence: TGTGCCAGCAGTGAATTGCGCGTGGAGACCCAGTACTTC. The chain has TRBV2 and TRBJ2-5, with no clear D. The V end was cut by 2 bases, the J end by 5 bases, with 9 bases between. There are 13 residues in the CDR3. Germline-derived CDR1 and CDR2 are SNHLY and FYNNEI.

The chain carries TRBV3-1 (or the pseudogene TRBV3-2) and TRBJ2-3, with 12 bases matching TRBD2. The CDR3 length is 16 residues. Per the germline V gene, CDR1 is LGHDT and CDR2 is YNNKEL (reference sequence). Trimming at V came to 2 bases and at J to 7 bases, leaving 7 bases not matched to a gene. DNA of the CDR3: TGTGCCAGCAGCCAACAACTAGCGGGGGGTGCAAATACGCAGTATTTT. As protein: CASSQQLAGGANTQYF.

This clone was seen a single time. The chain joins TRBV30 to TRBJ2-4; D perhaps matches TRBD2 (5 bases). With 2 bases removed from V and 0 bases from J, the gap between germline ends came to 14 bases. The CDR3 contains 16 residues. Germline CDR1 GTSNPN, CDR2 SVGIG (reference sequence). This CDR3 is CAWSPRGALAKNIQYF. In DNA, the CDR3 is TGTGCCTGGAGTCCTCGGGGTGCTTTAGCCAAAAACATTCAGTACTTC.